This T cell receptor (beta chain) was identified in a study of T cells expressing NK-cell markers. Whole-study context: All TCR beta repertoires analysed originated from sorted CD3+CD56+NKG2C+, CD3+CD56+NKG2C- and CD3+CD56-NKG2C+ T cells. Seven donors tested HCMV-seropositive and one tested seronegative among the eight sequenced.

One entry per CDR3 protein, without DNA, is what TCRdb gives after re-calling the 5' RACE reads. Recorded for this sample: approximately 15,000 distinct CDR3 sequences. To note about this clonotype: Its antigen is undetermined.

The length of the CDR3 is 15 residues. In germline, CDR1 is SGHTA, CDR2 FQGNSA. Study-wide results and caveats: Dominance of the CD3+CD56-NKG2C+ fraction by these clonotypes also held in a handful of donors. The share of CD8+ T cells held by dominant NKG2C+ clonotypes was about 1.0-7.5% in about six donors.

The source material was blood T cells: a sorted CD56 or NKG2C T cell subset, CD4+ or CD8+ T cells, or bulk PBMC T cells (not recorded which). The chain joins TRBV7-2 to TRBJ1-4. The sequence was obtained from a man between 18 and 69 years old in good health. Here the CDR3 reads CASSLFGPTNEKLFF.